Listed here are 21 T cell receptor beta chains from one sample, sequenced in a study of control samples from healthy donors and cancer patients. Here immunoSEQ multiplex PCR was the method, and the copy in TCRdb shows in-frame clones only, minus some. The table lists tens of thousands of clones, around 94% of them singletons. The specimen was blood. All receptors derive from a young man in good health.

The genes are TRBV3-1 (or the pseudogene TRBV3-2) and TRBJ1-4; 9 bases fit TRBD1. V lost 1 base, J lost 7 bases, and 4 bases stayed unmatched. CDR1 is LGHDT, CDR2 YNNKEL, per germline (reference sequence). The CDR3 spans 15 residues. The CDR3 loop is CASSQATGGGEKLFF. The CDR3, as DNA: TGTGCCAGCAGCCAAGCGACAGGGGGGGGTGAAAAACTGTTTTTT.

The V call is TRBV9, the J call TRBJ2-3, with TRBD2 matching over 9 bases. The V gene end was trimmed by 1 base and the J gene end by 11 bases; junction bases not matched to a gene: 14. Looked up from germline, CDR1 is SGDLS and CDR2 is YYNGEE. The CDR3 loop spans 16 amino acids. The CDR3 loop reads CASSVPQAGGPMVQYF. As DNA, the CDR3 is TGTGCCAGCAGCGTACCCCAGGCGGGAGGGCCAATGGTGCAGTATTTT.

This sequence joins TRBV5-1 and TRBJ2-1; 7 bases align to TRBD2. This CDR3 region has 13 residues. Germline CDR1 is SGHRS and CDR2 is YFSETQ. V was pared by 0 bases and J by 12 bases, with 6 bases of the junction left unmatched. DNA for the CDR3: TGCGCCAGCAGCTTGGCCCAAGGGGAGGGGCAGTTCTTC. As protein: CASSLAQGEGQFF.

The rearrangement joins TRBV7-3 to TRBJ2-7, with D possibly TRBD2 on 7 matching bases. This CDR3 is 14 amino acids long. Per the germline V gene, CDR1 is SGHTA and CDR2 is FQGTGA. Trimming left V 3 bases short and J 1 base short, with 10 bases between. The CDR3: CASSLGGLSYEQYF. CDR3 nucleotide sequence: TGTGCCAGCAGCTTGGGGGGGCTTTCCTACGAGCAGTACTTC.

This clone has only a few counts. This chain joins TRBV5-1 and TRBJ2-1, with 8 bases aligning to TRBD2. This CDR3 region has 15 residues. J lost 5 bases, V lost 0 bases, and 4 bases had no gene match. CDR1 is SGHRS and CDR2 is YFSETQ in the germline V gene. In nucleotides, the CDR3 is TGCGCCAGCAGCTTGGTTGCGGGAGGTGACAATGAGCAGTTCTTC. It yields the protein CASSLVAGGDNEQFF.

This chain connects TRBV10-3 to TRBJ2-2, with D tentatively TRBD1 (6 bases). CDR1 and CDR2 (germline): ENHRY, SYGVKD. CDR3 length: 16 residues. The V end was cut by 5 bases, the J end by 2 bases, with 15 bases between. For the CDR3, the DNA is TGTGCCATCAGTTTAACCGGGACATCTAACACCGGGGAGCTGTTTTTT. It is translated as CAISLTGTSNTGELFF.

V is TRBV12-3 or TRBV12-4 and J is TRBJ1-5; D is unclear. V shed 2 bases and J shed 4 bases, with 6 bases lying between them. The CDR3 totals 13 residues. The CDR3 loop reads CASSLTENQPQHF. The CDR3 region has the DNA TGTGCCAGCAGTTTAACGGAAAATCAGCCCCAGCATTTT.

The rearrangement uses TRBV27 and TRBJ2-1; perhaps TRBD2 as D (5 bases). The CDR3 contains 16 residues. Trimming pared 3 bases from V and 7 bases from J, leaving 19 bases between. Per the germline V gene, CDR1 is MNHEY and CDR2 is SMNVEV (reference sequence). In DNA, the CDR3 is TGTGCCAGCAGTTTCTCGGACTGGGGAATACCGAATGAGCAGTTCTTC. Its translation is CASSFSDWGIPNEQFF.

The chain carries TRBV30 and TRBJ1-3; D perhaps matches TRBD1 (6 bases). The CDR3 is 17 residues long. The germline gives CDR1 GTSNPN, CDR2 SVGIG (reference sequence). V was pared by 4 bases and J by 0 bases, with 19 bases between. In DNA, the CDR3 is TGTGCCTGGACCGAGGTTGGGGGCGTCTACTCTGGAAACACCATATATTTT. The encoded protein is CAWTEVGGVYSGNTIYF.

The J gene is TRBJ1-2, the V gene TRBV2; 8 bases align to TRBD1. Germline V CDR1 and CDR2: SNHLY, FYNNEI. Trimming cost V 7 bases and J 5 bases; bases outside gene matches: 3. This CDR3 has 12 amino acids. CDR3 DNA sequence: TGTGCCAGCAAGGGGACAGGTTATGGCTACACCTTC. This codes for CASKGTGYGYTF.

This rearrangement joins TRBV4-3 to TRBJ1-1; 7 positions agree with TRBD1. Germline V lookup: CDR1 LGHNA, CDR2 YSLEER. V shed 0 bases, J shed 5 bases, and the junction held 6 bases outside the gene matches. The CDR3 runs 15 residues. CDR3 nucleotide sequence: TGCGCCAGCAGCCAAGATCGAGGGGGCGGGACTGAAGCTTTCTTT. This gives the protein CASSQDRGGGTEAFF.

This chain links TRBV10-3 with TRBJ2-5; D is undetermined. With 6 bases removed from V and 2 bases from J, the gap between germline ends came to 10 bases. CDR3 length: 13 amino acids. Germline V CDR1 and CDR2: ENHRY, SYGVKD. CDR3 coding DNA: TGTGCCATCAGAGAGGTGCGACAAGAGACCCAGTACTTC. This gives the protein CAIREVRQETQYF.

The CDR3 here is CASSFAGFGGYTF. CDR3 sequence (DNA): TGTGCCAGCAGCTTCGCCGGCTTCGGTGGCTACACCTTC. The chain is built from TRBV28 and TRBJ1-2; no definite D call. The CDR3 totals 13 residues. The V end lost 6 bases, the J end lost 7 bases, and 15 bases lay between the germline ends. Looked up from germline, CDR1 is MDHEN and CDR2 is SYDVKM.

This rearrangement joins TRBV27 to TRBJ1-3; D possibly corresponds to TRBD1 (5 bases). With 2 bases removed from V and 0 bases from J, the gap between germline ends came to 8 bases. The CDR3 runs to 15 residues. Germline CDR1 and CDR2: MNHEY and SMNVEV (reference sequence). CDR3 loop: CASSLGGGSGNTIYF. As DNA, the CDR3 is TGTGCCAGCAGTTTAGGGGGGGGCTCTGGAAACACCATATATTTT.

V usage is TRBV5-1 and J usage is TRBJ1-1; D remains unclear. Germline V gene data show CDR1 as SGHRS and CDR2 as YFSETQ. V was clipped by 0 bases and J by 5 bases, with 11 bases between them. This CDR3 comprises 14 residues. The CDR3 coding sequence is TGCGCCAGCAGCTTGGCCCTGCATGAGACTGAAGCTTTCTTT. Residues: CASSLALHETEAFF.

This clone was found once. The rearrangement joins TRBV30 to TRBJ1-3; D call uncertain. V was clipped by 4 bases and J by 1 base, with 8 bases between them. The CDR3 extends over 13 amino acids. Per the germline V gene, CDR1 is GTSNPN and CDR2 is SVGIG (reference sequence). CDR3 in DNA: TGTGCCTGGACCCGGGGATCTGGAAACACCATATATTTT. Its translation: CAWTRGSGNTIYF.

The rearrangement links TRBV6-6 to TRBJ1-5; D remains ambiguous. The CDR3 consists of 13 residues. The V and J ends lost 8 bases and 2 bases respectively, with 10 bases between them. The germline V gene has CDR1 MNHNY and CDR2 SVGAGI (reference sequence). The chain's CDR3 is CASLKRGNQPQHF. The CDR3 DNA reads TGTGCCAGCCTAAAAAGGGGCAATCAGCCCCAGCATTTT.

V gene TRBV6-6 combines with J gene TRBJ1-5; perhaps TRBD1 as D (5 bases). Germline CDR1 reads MNHNY; CDR2 reads SVGAGI (reference sequence). V was shortened by 6 bases and J by 0 bases, with 15 bases between the two germline ends. The CDR3 spans 16 residues. The CDR3, as DNA: TGTGCCAGCAGAGGCCAATTAGGGGATAGCAATCAGCCCCAGCATTTT. Its protein is CASRGQLGDSNQPQHF.

This sequence joins TRBV11-2 and TRBJ2-7, with 7 nucleotides matching TRBD2. V trimming: 6 bases; J trimming: 0 bases; junction bases outside the gene matches: 8. The germline V gene has CDR1 SGHAT and CDR2 FQNNGV. CDR3 size: 15 residues. CDR3 sequence (DNA): TGTGCCAGCAGTTATAGCGGGTCCGTCTCCTACGAGCAGTACTTC. Its translation: CASSYSGSVSYEQYF.

This clone has a single count. The CDR3 region is CASSLEGADTIYF. CDR3 DNA sequence: TGCGCCAGCAGCTTGGAGGGGGCAGACACCATATATTTT. This chain joins TRBV5-1 and TRBJ1-3; TRBD1 agrees at 7 bases. Germline values: CDR1 SGHRS, CDR2 YFSETQ. With 0 bases clipped from V and 8 bases from J, the junction kept 2 bases outside the gene matches. The CDR3 contains 13 residues.

The V call is TRBV27, the J call TRBJ2-2; D not resolved. The CDR3 covers 12 residues. V gave up 4 bases and J gave up 4 bases, with 4 bases separating them. Germline CDR1 MNHEY, CDR2 SMNVEV (reference sequence). The CDR3 DNA reads TGTGCCAGCAGTTGGGCCACCGGGGAGCTGTTTTTT. Its protein product is CASSWATGELFF.